This T cell receptor (beta chain) was identified during a study of T cell clonotyping in hematopoietic cell transplantation listed by TCRdb under 2021. Regarding the study in general: Pretransplant samples from recipients were collected after cytoreduction. Patient recruitment ran from September 2015 to early 2017, and follow-up continued until late 2020 or death. The study collected 110 to 150 blood samples from 35 consecutive transplant recipients and their related donors.

About this clone: The antigen it binds to is not known. No base quality values were provided; no much bigger clone lies one nucleotide off.

In light of the paper, this sample's time point label describes: recipient sample about 28 days before transplant, after cytoreduction. Recipient blood was collected about 28 days before transplant and at days 30, 100 and 180 after transplant. Using Nuclei Lysis Solution, genomic DNA was extracted from unfractionated peripheral blood mononuclear cells that were either fresh or cryopreserved. The germline V gene (reference sequence) supplies CDR1 PRHDT and CDR2 FYEKMQ. V and J are truncated by 4 bases and 0 bases respectively, leaving an intervening sequence of 18 bases. The CDR3 goes from the cysteine to the phenylalanine over 17 residues. Only CDR3 DNA is held: 51 bases, read in frame from base 1. TCR beta CDR3 regions were amplified from genomic DNA with the immunoSEQ assay, a bias-controlled multiplex PCR using V- and J-specific primers. A second PCR step added a proprietary barcode and Illumina adapter sequences to the CDR3 amplicons. CDR3 libraries were sequenced on an Illumina MiSeq instrument. The authors' analysis ran thus. Export and quality control were done with immunoSEQ Analyzer 3.0, while downstream analyses used R Bioconductor and Immunarch. Only productive rearrangements within the normalized downsampled data set were used in the calculation of repertoire metrics. In the normalized cohort, clonotypes with more than 5 templates were defined as pathologically expanded. The Inverse Simpson Index was used to measure repertoire diversity. To capture all clonotypes, the CMV-specificity analyses were run on the non-normalized data set. TCRdb retrieved this table from immuneACCESS and kept in-frame rearrangements only. Not all clones are present; in checked studies, unresolved V genes account for under half, and no reason is known for the remainder. That table gives V, J and clone size, and the DNA gave D and trimming. The sample table contains more than 8,000 clones; only one count was recorded for roughly 87% of them. The ten top clones hold around 26% of the sample.

General conclusions and limits of the study: Broader posttransplant TCR repertoire diversity was predicted by donor and pretransplant recipient Inverse Simpson Index values. The sample size was limited and the cells went unsorted, which meant the CD4 and CD8 repertoire contributions could not be told apart. After transplant, TCR diversity in recipients dropped, and pathologically expanded clonotypes increased progressively from day 30 to day 180. Recipient repertoires showed only a small fraction of overlap with donor repertoires, and over 97% appeared de novo at the given depth.

The origin of this receptor is an older woman with acute myeloid leukemia. Some clones in this sample may be carry-over from other donors' samples. The receptor chain draws on TRBV13 and TRBJ1-2; the D gene assignment is ambiguous. The sequencing used peripheral blood mononuclear cells, collected before stem cell transplant. The DNA reads as follows: TGTGCCAGCAGCTCCACTAACGACAAAACTCCTAACTATGGCTACACCTTC. This translates into CASSSTNDKTPNYGYTF.